The clone carrying this T cell receptor (beta chain) was picked up one time. CDR3 length: 15 amino acids. V lost 1 base and J 8 bases, leaving 15 bases between the germline ends. Germline lookup yields CDR1 MNHEY and CDR2 SMNVEV (reference sequence). This specimen belongs to a study of blood T cell repertoires in COVID-19. Sequenced by immunoSEQ multiplex PCR; TCRdb stores in-frame clones only, minus some. The table includes some 98,000 clones, about 80% detected once. This chain links TRBV27 with TRBJ2-1; D may be TRBD1 (7 bases). The material sequenced was peripheral blood. The receptor's source is a man in his 70s with active or convalescent COVID-19. The CDR3 loop reads CASSLLAGGSHEQFF. The CDR3 region has the DNA TGTGCCAGCAGTTTATTGGCAGGGGGGAGTCATGAGCAGTTCTTC.